The sequence of this T cell receptor beta chain was determined in a study of response to subunit inactivated influenza vaccine. Study conclusions and caveats: Only a handful of new T cells, the authors suggested, are recruited with each seasonal influenza vaccination.

This clonotype was picked up one time. The antigen is unknown. From the RT-PCR reads, TCRdb called clonotypes with MiXCR, one entry per CDR3 protein. The sample contains some 800,000 distinct CDR3 sequences, about 20% of which appear only once. V was shortened by 1 base and J by 5 bases, with 14 bases between the two germline ends. The CDR3 is 16 residues long. CDR1 and CDR2 (germline): LGHNA, YNFKEQ. Sample: PBMCs from blood, taken 4 to 6 days after vaccination. The chain uses TRBV4-2 and TRBJ2-2; D possibly matches TRBD1 or TRBD2 (6 bases each). The sequence was collected from a man in his forties or fifties who received an inactivated influenza vaccine. The CDR3 region has the DNA TGTGCCAGCAGCCAAGCATTGACGGGGGCTACCGGGGAGCTGTTTTTT. Its protein is CASSQALTGATGELFF.